This T cell receptor (beta chain) came from a study of vaccination effects on CD4 cells after COVID-19. With 2 bases removed from V and 0 bases from J, the gap between germline ends came to 16 bases. The germline CDR1 and CDR2 sequences are MDHEN and SYDVKM. The CDR3 has 17 amino acids. Before sequencing took place, the ViraFEST assay used viral peptide pools to expand antigen-specific CD4+ T cells. Upon completion of about 10 days in culture, CD4+ T cells were isolated. Among the vaccine recipients, none had a prior SARS-CoV-2 infection, and nucleocapsid antibodies were negative. Replacing half the medium with IL-2 medium was done on days 3 and 7. Assay: immunoSEQ multiplex PCR; the TCRdb copy retains only in-frame clones and omits some. The profile shows 73,000 or so clones, under 80% of them singletons. Notes on the study in general: Convalescent patients were scarce, and early post-infection timepoints were absent. Just 1 of 255 vaccine-induced clones in healthy recipients was cross-reactive. After vaccination, at late timepoints, clones induced by infection and by vaccine contracted markedly.

Turning to this clone: Its specificity is not known.

The origin of this receptor is a human donor who received a COVID-19 vaccine. The chain employs TRBV28 and TRBJ1-2; TRBD1 is a possible D gene (6 bases). The input for sequencing was CD4+ T cells from PBMCs cultured with SARS-CoV-2 spike peptides, taken before COVID-19 vaccination. The chain's CDR3 is CASSLIGQGTANYGYTF. CDR3 coding DNA: TGTGCCAGCAGTTTAATTGGTCAGGGGACCGCTAACTATGGCTACACCTTC.